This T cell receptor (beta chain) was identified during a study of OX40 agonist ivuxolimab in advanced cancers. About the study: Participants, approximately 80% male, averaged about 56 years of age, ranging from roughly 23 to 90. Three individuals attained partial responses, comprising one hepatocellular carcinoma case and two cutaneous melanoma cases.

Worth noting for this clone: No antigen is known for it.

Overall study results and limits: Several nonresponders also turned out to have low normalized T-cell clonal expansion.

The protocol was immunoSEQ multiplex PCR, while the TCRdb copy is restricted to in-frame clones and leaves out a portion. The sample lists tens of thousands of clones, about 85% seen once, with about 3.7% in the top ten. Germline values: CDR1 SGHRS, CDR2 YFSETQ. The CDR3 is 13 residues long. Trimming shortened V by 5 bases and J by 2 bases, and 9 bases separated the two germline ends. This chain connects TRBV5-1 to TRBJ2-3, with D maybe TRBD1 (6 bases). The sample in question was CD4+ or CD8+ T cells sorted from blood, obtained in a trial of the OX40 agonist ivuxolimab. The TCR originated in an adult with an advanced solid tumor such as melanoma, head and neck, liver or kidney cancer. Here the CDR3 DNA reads TGCGCCAGCAGGACAGGAGACACAGATACGCAGTATTTT. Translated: CASRTGDTDTQYF.